The T cell receptor (beta chain) described here comes from a study of cytomegalovirus exposure and HLA in healthy donors. A multiplex PCR was run with 60 Vbeta primers and 13 Jbeta primers. The data were produced by immunoSEQ multiplex PCR, yet TCRdb's version contains in-frame clones alone and is incomplete. The table has 140,000 to 150,000 clones, roughly 80% seen once. The V and J ends lost 0 bases and 5 bases, in that order; junction bases with no gene match: 2. Germline loops: CDR1 SGDLS, CDR2 YYNGEE. The CDR3 totals 15 residues. This TCR derives from a middle-aged man in good health and CMV-seronegative. What was sequenced was PBMCs. The chain has TRBV9 and TRBJ1-5, with 10 positions matching TRBD1. CDR3 sequence: CASSVGDRGDQPQHF. The CDR3 coding sequence is TGTGCCAGCAGCGTAGGGGACAGGGGTGATCAGCCCCAGCATTTT.